Sequencing of this TCR beta chain was carried out in a study of CXCR3-negative and CXCR3-positive naive CD8 T cells. Germline CDR1 reads SGHKS; CDR2 reads YYEKEE (reference sequence). This CDR3 has 15 residues. Concerning this clonotype: What it recognizes is unknown.

A CD45RO-CCR7+CD27+CD95- profile was what naive CD8+ T cells displayed. Overall study findings and caveats: TCR interaction strength was inferred from TRB CDR3 physicochemistry, as CD5 matched across naive subsets. TRB CDR3 hydrophobicity was greater in CXCR3-positive naive cells than in CXCR3-negative naive cells. Upon cryopreservation, CXCR3 expression partially decreased, and most assays used fresh PBMCs.

5' RACE with UMI labels generated the TRB cDNA libraries. Using the 5' RACE reads, TCRdb records one entry per CDR3 protein without DNA. This listing includes under 50,000 distinct CDR3 sequences. The sample consisted of naive CXCR3- CD8+ T cells from blood. Subset in this sample: CD45RO-CCR7+CD27+CD95- naive CD8+ T cells lacking CXCR3 (TNR3-). The chain employs TRBV5-5 and TRBJ2-1; the D gene TCRdb calls, TRBD1, cannot be checked with no DNA. This TCR was recovered from a human donor in good health. Some clones in this sample may be carry-over from other donors' samples. This CDR3 is CASGFRDRGDNEQFF.